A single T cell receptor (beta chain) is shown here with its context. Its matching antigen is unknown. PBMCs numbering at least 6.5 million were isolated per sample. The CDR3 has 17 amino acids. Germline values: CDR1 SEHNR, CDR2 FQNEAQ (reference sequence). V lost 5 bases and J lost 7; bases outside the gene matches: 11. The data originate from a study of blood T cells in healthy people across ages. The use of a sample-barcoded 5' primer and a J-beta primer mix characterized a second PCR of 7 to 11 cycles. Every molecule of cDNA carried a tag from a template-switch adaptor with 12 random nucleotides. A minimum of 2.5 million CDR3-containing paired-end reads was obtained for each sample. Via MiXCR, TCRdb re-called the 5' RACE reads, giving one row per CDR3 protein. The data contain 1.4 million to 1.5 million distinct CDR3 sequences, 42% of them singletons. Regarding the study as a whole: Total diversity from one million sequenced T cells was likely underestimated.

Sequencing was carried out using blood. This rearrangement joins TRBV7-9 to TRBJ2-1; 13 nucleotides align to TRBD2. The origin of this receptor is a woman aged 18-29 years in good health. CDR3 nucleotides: TGTGCCAGCAGCCCTCCCCGGGGGACTAGCGGGGAAAATGAGCAGTTCTTC. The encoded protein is CASSPPRGTSGENEQFF. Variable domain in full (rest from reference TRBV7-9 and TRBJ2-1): DTGVSQNPRHKITKRGQNVTFRCDPISEHNRLYWYRQTLGQGPEFLTYFQNEAQLEKSRLLSDRFSAERPKGSFSTLEIQRTEQGDSAMYLCASSPPRGTSGENEQFFGPGTRLTVL.